This record looks at one T cell receptor beta chain sequence and its context. This sample was taken from a study of T cells after yellow fever vaccination. By 5'RACE template switching, TCR cDNA was produced, with a universal primer site and UMIs added in the process. MiXCR was run by TCRdb on the 5' RACE reads, yielding one entry per CDR3 protein. This table has hundreds of thousands of distinct CDR3 sequences, about 3.5% appearing once. The length of the CDR3 is 14 residues. Deletions cut 4 bases from V and 4 bases from J, with 13 bases between. Germline lookup yields CDR1 SGHRS and CDR2 YFSETQ. This sample comprised PBMCs, obtained on the day of the yellow fever booster vaccination. This sequence originates from a man aged 18 to 29 who received the YFV17D yellow fever vaccine. V and J are TRBV5-1 and TRBJ2-3, with D tentatively TRBD2 (5 bases). The DNA for the CDR3 is TGCGCCAGCAGCCACCAAGGGAGCCCAGATACGCAGTATTTT. It encodes CASSHQGSPDTQYF.